The 31 T cell receptor beta chains below come from one sample, sequenced in a study of blood T cell repertoires in COVID-19. Measured with immunoSEQ multiplex PCR; TCRdb has only the in-frame clones, and not every one. Of more than 65,000 clones detected, around 83% appear once; the ten largest clones hold 30% to 45%. The sample consisted of peripheral blood. Every receptor here comes from a woman between 65 and 79 years old with acute or convalescent COVID-19.

The rearrangement links TRBV5-4 to TRBJ2-1, with 11 bases lining up with TRBD1. J gave up 8 bases and V 5 bases, and 12 bases lay outside the gene matches. CDR1 and CDR2 from the germline V gene are SGHNT and YYREEE (reference sequence). The CDR3 totals 16 residues. The CDR3 DNA sequence: TGTGCCAGCAGTTCACCCTCGGGACAGGGGGTCGATGAGCAGTTCTTC. This translates into CASSSPSGQGVDEQFF.

The chain uses TRBV5-6 and TRBJ2-5; 12 nucleotides match TRBD2. The J segment lost 3 bases and the V segment lost 3 bases, leaving 0 bases of the junction unmatched. Germline V gives CDR1 SGHDT, CDR2 YYEEEE. CDR3 length equals 14 residues. The CDR3 region is CASSSSGREETQYF. The CDR3 bases are TGTGCCAGCAGCTCTAGCGGGAGGGAAGAGACCCAGTACTTC.

J is TRBJ1-1 and V is TRBV19, with D maybe TRBD1 (5 bases). Germline assignment: CDR1 LNHDA and CDR2 SQIVND (reference sequence). The CDR3 contains 16 residues. V was clipped by 6 bases and J by 1 base, with 18 bases between them. The CDR3 DNA reads TGTGCCAGTAGACAAGATCAGGGCAGGCCGAACACTGAAGCTTTCTTT. Translating gives CASRQDQGRPNTEAFF.

The chain couples TRBV9 to TRBJ2-5, with 7 bases fitting TRBD2. The CDR3 is 15 residues long. Per germline, CDR1 SGDLS and CDR2 YYNGEE. With V trimmed by 3 bases and J by 5 bases, 10 bases remained unmatched. CDR3 sequence (DNA): TGTGCCAGCAGCGAGGGTCGGACTAGTGTGGAGACCCAGTACTTC. Its protein product is CASSEGRTSVETQYF.

The rearrangement links TRBV14 to TRBJ1-6; a possible D gene is TRBD1 (6 bases). Germline CDR1 is SGHDN and CDR2 is FVKESK. V gave up 5 bases and J gave up 10 bases, with 21 bases separating them. The CDR3 consists of 16 residues. This chain's CDR3 is CASSEGGHPRNSPLHF. CDR3 DNA: TGTGCCAGCAGCGAAGGGGGACACCCGCGGAACTCACCCCTCCACTTT.

This rearrangement joins TRBV7-9 to TRBJ2-5; D is perhaps TRBD2 (5 bases). V was cut by 7 bases and J by 5 bases, with 11 bases left in between. Germline V gene lookup returns CDR1 SEHNR and CDR2 FQNEAQ (reference sequence). The CDR3 spans 12 residues. In DNA form, the CDR3 reads TGTGCCAGCAATTTGGAGGCGGAGACCCAGTACTTC. Protein sequence: CASNLEAETQYF.

The genes are TRBV5-6 and TRBJ2-7; 13 nucleotides agree with TRBD2. J gave up 3 bases and V 5 bases, and 14 bases lay outside the gene matches. Germline CDR1 reads SGHDT; CDR2 reads YYEEEE. CDR3 size: 18 residues. Here the CDR3 reads CASSSLAGGPSSGYEQYF. CDR3 coding DNA: TGTGCCAGCAGTTCACTAGCGGGAGGGCCCTCTTCTGGCTACGAGCAGTACTTC.

This chain links TRBV2 with TRBJ1-4; D unresolved. Germline CDR1 reads SNHLY; CDR2 reads FYNNEI. V lost 4 bases, J lost 10 bases, and 13 bases lay in between. CDR3 length: 13 amino acids. Here the CDR3 DNA reads TGTGCCAGCAGTGTATCAGACTTTGGAAAACTGTTTTTT. Translation gives CASSVSDFGKLFF. Full variable domain (outside the CDR3, taken from reference TRBV2 and TRBJ1-4): EPEVTQTPSHQVTQMGQEVILRCVPISNHLYFYWYRQILGQKVEFLVSFYNNEISEKSEIFDDQFSVERPDGSNFTLKIRSTKLEDSAMYFCASSVSDFGKLFFGSGTQLSVL.

Written as DNA, the CDR3 is TGTGCCAGCAGTCAGGCAGGACTAGCGGGATTGGATGAGCAGTTCTTC. Protein product: CASSQAGLAGLDEQFF. The chain couples TRBV6-6 to TRBJ2-1, with 12 bases fitting TRBD2. Losses at the gene ends were 5 bases for V and 8 bases for J; bases not matched to a gene: 10. Looked up from germline, CDR1 is MNHNY and CDR2 is SVGAGI (reference sequence). This CDR3 has 16 amino acids.

The chain combines TRBV6-5 with TRBJ1-4, with D possibly matching TRBD1 (5 bases). CDR3 length equals 15 residues. Germline V gene sequence: CDR1 MNHEY, CDR2 SVGAGI. Trimming shortened V by 6 bases and J by 3 bases, and 14 bases separated the two germline ends. CDR3 nucleotide sequence: TGTGCCAGCAGAATTGCAGGGTCCCCTAATGAAAAACTGTTTTTT. This gives the protein CASRIAGSPNEKLFF.

The chain joins TRBV3-1 (or the pseudogene TRBV3-2) to TRBJ1-6, with 7 bases aligning to TRBD1. CDR3 size: 17 residues. Trimming took 3 bases from V and 9 from J; bases not matched to a gene: 14. From germline, CDR1 is LGHDT and CDR2 YNNKEL (reference sequence). The CDR3 region is CASSQENSQGGSSPLHF. The CDR3 DNA sequence: TGTGCCAGCAGCCAGGAAAATAGCCAGGGGGGATCTTCACCCCTCCACTTT.

The CDR3 reads CASRRTGGRTDTQYF. Here the CDR3 DNA reads TGTGCCAGCAGGAGGACAGGGGGCCGCACAGATACGCAGTATTTT. The chain has TRBV6-5 and TRBJ2-3; 11 bases match TRBD1. Germline CDR1 reads MNHEY; CDR2 reads SVGAGI. The CDR3 consists of 15 residues. V was clipped by 6 bases and J by 1 base; unmatched bases: 3.

The gene calls are TRBV27 and TRBJ2-1, with 14 bases fitting TRBD2. The CDR3 has 18 residues. J gave up 2 bases and V 5 bases, and 8 bases lay outside the gene matches. CDR1 MNHEY and CDR2 SMNVEV come from the germline V gene (reference sequence). CDR3 sequence reads: CASSRTSGRSRTYNEQFF. The CDR3 nucleotides are TGTGCCAGCAGTAGGACTAGCGGGAGGTCTCGAACCTACAATGAGCAGTTCTTC.

The V gene is TRBV6-1, the J gene TRBJ1-5; D remains unclear. The V gene lost 5 bases and the J gene lost 5 bases, with 10 bases spanning the gap. The CDR3 sequence is 13 residues long. The V gene's germline CDR1 is MNHNS and CDR2 SASEGT. Here the CDR3 DNA reads TGTGCCAGCAGTAGCCAAGACTATCAGCCCCAGCATTTT. It is translated as CASSSQDYQPQHF.

The rearrangement links TRBV7-2 to TRBJ2-2; 14 positions agree with TRBD2. The V segment lost 5 bases and the J segment 0 bases; nucleotides outside the gene matches: 2. Germline V gene sequence: CDR1 SGHTA, CDR2 FQGNSA. CDR3 length: 17 amino acids. The CDR3 nucleotides are TGTGCCAGCAGCAAGACTAGCGGGAGGGCGAACACCGGGGAGCTGTTTTTT. Its translation is CASSKTSGRANTGELFF. The complete variable domain, with remaining parts taken from reference TRBV7-2 and TRBJ2-2, reads GAGVSQSPSNKVTEKGKDVELRCDPISGHTALYWYRQSLGQGLEFLIYFQGNSAPDKSGLPSDRFSAERTGGSVSTLTIQRTQQEDSAVYLCASSKTSGRANTGELFFGEGSRLTVL.

The V gene is TRBV9, the J gene TRBJ1-6; no clear D gene. Germline CDR1 reads SGDLS; CDR2 reads YYNGEE. This CDR3 is 17 amino acids long. Deletions cut 2 bases from V and 8 bases from J, with 20 bases between. The CDR3 DNA follows: TGTGCCAGCAGCGTTGCTGCGTGGGGAGTTCCCGATTCACCCCTCCACTTT. Translated, it gives CASSVAAWGVPDSPLHF.

The gene calls are TRBV20-1 and TRBJ2-3; no definite D call. The CDR3 sequence is 11 residues long. Trimming shortened V by 1 base and J by 5 bases, and 4 bases separated the two germline ends. From germline, CDR1 is DFQATT and CDR2 SNEGSKA (reference sequence). The CDR3 sequence: CSARVQDTQYF. The CDR3, as DNA: TGCAGTGCTAGAGTCCAAGATACGCAGTATTTT.

The CDR3 nucleotides read TGCAGCGTCCGGGACGACAGGGAAGGCTATGGCTACACCTTC. As protein: CSVRDDREGYGYTF. V and J are TRBV29-1 and TRBJ1-2, with 7 nucleotides matching TRBD1. The trim removed 6 bases at V and 4 bases at J, leaving 11 bases unmatched. The CDR3 contains 14 residues. Germline CDR1 and CDR2: SQVTM and ANQGSEA.

The genes are TRBV9 and TRBJ2-3, with TRBD2 as a possible D gene (5 bases). With 1 base removed from V and 2 bases from J, the gap between germline ends came to 8 bases. Germline values: CDR1 SGDLS, CDR2 YYNGEE. The CDR3 extends over 14 amino acids. The CDR3 loop is CASSVSRDTDTQYF. The DNA for the CDR3 is TGTGCCAGCAGCGTAAGTCGGGACACAGATACGCAGTATTTT.

V usage is TRBV5-4 and J usage is TRBJ2-4; TRBD1 matches at 7 bases. The trim removed 10 bases at V and 9 bases at J, leaving 16 bases unmatched. Looked up from germline, CDR1 is SGHNT and CDR2 is YYREEE (reference sequence). CDR3 length: 14 residues. The CDR3 reads CAPTNDAGGFIQYF. The CDR3 DNA reads TGTGCCCCCACCAATGACGCAGGGGGATTCATTCAGTACTTC. The full variable domain, its missing parts supplied by reference TRBV5-4 and TRBJ2-4, is ETGVTQSPTHLIKTRGQQVTLRCSSQSGHNTVSWYQQALGQGPQFIFQYYREEENGRGNFPPRFSGLQFPNYSSELNVNALELDDSALYLCAPTNDAGGFIQYFGAGTRLSVL.

The count of this clone is one. The rearrangement uses TRBV3-1 (or the pseudogene TRBV3-2) and TRBJ2-2, with TRBD1 matching 7 bases. The J segment lost 4 bases and the V segment lost 5 bases, leaving 4 bases of the junction unmatched. The CDR3 consists of 14 residues. Germline V gene sequence: CDR1 LGHDT, CDR2 YNNKEL (reference sequence). The CDR3 protein is CASSVQGTTGELFF. The CDR3 DNA reads as TGTGCCAGCAGCGTACAGGGGACCACCGGGGAGCTGTTTTTT.

J is TRBJ1-5 and V is TRBV19, with D unresolved. The CDR3 consists of 14 residues. V lost 5 bases, J lost 6 bases, and 14 bases lay in between. Germline V gene sequence: CDR1 LNHDA, CDR2 SQIVND (reference sequence). The CDR3 protein is CASSSTEVFQPQHF. The CDR3, as DNA: TGTGCCAGTAGTTCGACCGAGGTTTTTCAGCCCCAGCATTTT.

The rearrangement joins TRBV5-4 to TRBJ2-7; TRBD2 agrees at 8 bases. Trimming removed 0 bases from V and 6 bases from J; junction bases left unmatched: 11. This CDR3 spans 16 amino acids. Germline CDR1 SGHNT, CDR2 YYREEE (reference sequence). CDR3 sequence: CASSLEGGRIPSEQYF. Written as DNA, the CDR3 is TGTGCCAGCAGCTTGGAGGGCGGGAGGATCCCCAGCGAGCAGTACTTC.

In regard to this clone: A read error may account for a junction end that differs from germline. The chain recombines TRBV30 with TRBJ1-1; possibly TRBD1 for D (6 bases). The CDR3 runs 15 residues. Germline-derived CDR1 and CDR2 are GTSNPN and SVGIG (reference sequence). The CDR3 is CAWTMTGSMKTEAFF. The CDR3 coding sequence is TGTGCCTGGACCATGACAGGTTCTATGAAGACTGAAGCTTTCTTT. Filled out from reference TRBV30 and TRBJ1-1, the complete variable domain reads SQTIHQWPATLVQPVGSPLSLECTVEGTSNPNLYWYRQAAGRGLQLLFYSVGIGQISSEVPQNLSASRPQDRQFILSSKKLLLSDSGFYLCAWTMTGSMKTEAFFGQGTRLTVV.

The chain combines TRBV5-1 with TRBJ2-1; D is unclear. Germline V gene lookup returns CDR1 SGHRS and CDR2 YFSETQ. The CDR3 spans 16 residues. V lost 0 bases and J lost 3, with 13 bases in between. The CDR3 spells CASSLAGSRGYNEQFF. CDR3 coding DNA: TGCGCCAGCAGCTTGGCCGGCAGCCGAGGCTACAATGAGCAGTTCTTC.

The chain employs TRBV27 and TRBJ2-6; a possible D gene is TRBD2 (5 bases). The CDR3 loop spans 19 amino acids. Trimming removed 4 bases at V and 0 bases at J, with 19 bases between. In germline, CDR1 is MNHEY, CDR2 SMNVEV (reference sequence). The DNA for the CDR3 is TGTGCCAGCAGTTCCACCGGGATAGACTTATACTCTGGGGCCAACGTCCTGACTTTC. This codes for CASSSTGIDLYSGANVLTF.

The chain couples TRBV3-1 (or the pseudogene TRBV3-2) to TRBJ2-1, with 10 bases that match TRBD2. Germline V lookup: CDR1 LGHDT, CDR2 YNNKEL (reference sequence). The CDR3 is 16 amino acids. V shed 0 bases and J 8 bases; nucleotides not matched to a gene: 7. The chain's CDR3 is CASSQDRLAGVDEQFF. The CDR3 nucleotides are TGTGCCAGCAGCCAAGATCGTCTAGCGGGAGTCGATGAGCAGTTCTTC.

The gene calls are TRBV2 and TRBJ2-7, with D uncertain. V dropped 2 bases and J dropped 9 bases, with 11 bases sitting between them. Germline-derived CDR1 and CDR2 are SNHLY and FYNNEI. CDR3 length equals 12 residues. DNA of the CDR3: TGTGCCAGCAGTGAAACCCCCGTCGGGCAGTACTTC. Its translation is CASSETPVGQYF.

This sequence joins TRBV13 and TRBJ1-3; maybe TRBD1 (6 bases). V was pared by 3 bases and J by 3 bases, with 15 bases between. CDR1 and CDR2 (germline): PRHDT, FYEKMQ (reference sequence). This CDR3 is 16 amino acids long. This CDR3 reads CASSLDPTGLGNTIYF. DNA of the CDR3: TGTGCCAGCAGCTTGGACCCGACAGGCCTTGGAAACACCATATATTTT.

This chain joins TRBV6-1 and TRBJ2-7; TRBD2 aligns across 13 bases. Unmatched junction bases numbered 8, after V lost 4 bases and J lost 2 bases. The CDR3 contains 17 residues. The V gene's germline CDR1 is MNHNS and CDR2 SASEGT. CDR3 sequence (DNA): TGTGCCAGCAGTGTCGGGACTAGCGGGAACCGAGCCTACGAGCAGTACTTC. Protein sequence: CASSVGTSGNRAYEQYF.

The chain uses TRBV12-3 or TRBV12-4 and TRBJ2-2; no clear D gene. The CDR3 is 13 residues long. V lost 3 bases and J 7 bases, leaving 9 bases between the germline ends. The CDR3 spells CASSFASGGELFF. DNA for the CDR3: TGTGCCAGCAGTTTCGCCTCCGGCGGGGAGCTGTTTTTT.